A selection of T cell receptor beta chains follows, all from one sample in a study of T cell responses to AZD1222 COVID-19 vaccine. Sequencing used immunoSEQ multiplex PCR; TCRdb keeps in-frame clones, though not all of them. The sample includes roughly 140,000 clones, more than 75% seen only once; the top ten take just under 2%. The source was peripheral blood, collected 28 days after the second AZD1222 dose. All receptors derive from an adult who received the AZD1222 COVID-19 vaccine. The CDR3 runs from the conserved cysteine through the conserved F or W. D genes are given only for firm matches. Some rows have no size entry. The others give once, few or many, or a class for an expanded clone.

J gene | D gene | V gene | clone size | CDR3 protein | CDR3 DNA
TRBJ1-2 | NA | TRBV5-4 | NA | CASSLDRAREANTF | TGTGCCAGCAGCTTGGACAGGGCAAGAGAAGCTAACACCTTC
TRBJ2-3 | NA | TRBV5-1 | NA | CASSLVLGNTDTQYF | TGCGCCAGCAGCTTGGTTTTGGGCAACACAGATACGCAGTATTTT
TRBJ1-5 | NA | TRBV5-1 | NA | CASSPDSFQGAQHF | TGCGCCAGCAGCCCTGACTCCTTCCAAGGGGCCCAGCATTTT
TRBJ1-1 | NA | TRBV2 | NA | CASREIDNIAFF | TGTGCCAGCAGGGAAATAGACAATATTGCTTTCTTT
TRBJ2-7 | NA | TRBV27 | NA | CASSYSAGVIEQYF | TGTGCCAGCAGTTATTCGGCAGGGGTGATCGAGCAGTACTTC
TRBJ2-7 | NA | TRBV10-2 | NA | CASSERGREPYEQYF | TGCGCCAGCAGTGAACGAGGCAGGGAACCCTACGAGCAGTACTTC
TRBJ2-3 | TRBD1 | TRBV11-3 | NA | CASSFDRDTDTQYF | TGTGCCAGCAGCTTCGACAGGGACACAGATACGCAGTATTTT
TRBJ1-1 | NA | TRBV7-2 | NA | CASSLVLSLNTEAFF | TGTGCCAGCAGCTTAGTTTTATCCCTGAACACTGAAGCTTTCTTT
TRBJ1-5 | TRBD1 | TRBV10-2 | NA | CASSEATGGRQPQHF | TGCGCCAGCAGTGAGGCTACAGGGGGTCGACAGCCCCAGCATTTT
TRBJ1-1 | TRBD1 | TRBV5-1 | few | CASSLQYRGRTEAFF | TGCGCCAGCAGCTTACAATACAGGGGGCGGACTGAAGCTTTCTTT
TRBJ2-1 | TRBD2 | TRBV24-1 | NA | CATSGEGGGGNEQFF | TGTGCCACCAGTGGCGAAGGCGGGGGGGGCAATGAGCAGTTCTTC
TRBJ2-5 | NA | TRBV5-8 | NA | CASDSGRIQETQYF | TGTGCCAGCGACTCAGGACGGATCCAAGAGACCCAGTACTTC
TRBJ1-5 | TRBD1 | TRBV19 | NA | CASSPTTGEGQPQHF | TGTGCCAGTAGTCCTACTACAGGGGAGGGTCAGCCCCAGCATTTT
TRBJ1-2 | TRBD1 | TRBV10-2 | NA | CASSSRTGDGYTF | TGCGCCAGCAGTTCCAGGACAGGGGATGGCTACACCTTC
TRBJ2-3 | TRBD1 | TRBV5-5 | NA | CASSKETGASTDTQYF | TGTGCCAGCAGCAAAGAGACAGGGGCTAGCACAGATACGCAGTATTTT
TRBJ1-2 | NA | TRBV28 | once | CASKVGASYGYTF | TGTGCCAGCAAGGTTGGGGCGTCCTATGGCTACACCTTC
TRBJ2-1 | NA | TRBV12-3/TRBV12-4 | NA | CASSLFGDEQFF | TGTGCCAGCAGTTTATTCGGGGATGAGCAGTTCTTC
TRBJ1-6 | NA | TRBV6-2/TRBV6-3 | once | CASSYGGANNSPLHF | TGTGCCAGCAGTTACGGCGGGGCCAATAATTCACCCCTCCACTTT
TRBJ1-2 | NA | TRBV6-1 | NA | CASSEAYRQGYGYTF | TGTGCCAGCAGTGAAGCCTACCGCCAGGGGTATGGCTACACCTTC
TRBJ1-2 | NA | TRBV11-2 | NA | CASSLKAGPNYGYTF | TGTGCCAGCAGCTTGAAGGCAGGCCCAAACTATGGCTACACCTTC